This paragraph covers one T cell receptor beta chain sequence. The data belong to a study of blood T cell repertoires in COVID-19. Overall study: The United States, Italy and Spain were the sources of the acute and convalescent COVID-19 samples.

Clones were sequenced by immunoSEQ multiplex PCR, and TCRdb holds only the in-frame ones, with some missing. The profile covers fewer than 450,000 clones, with 85% to 90% appearing a single time and about 1.2% taken by the ten largest. Participants came from roughly 25 US areas, aged roughly 18 to 100 years. In assigning cohorts, the study relied on participant-reported clinical history. Two consecutive negative NP/OP PCR tests, clearance, or resolved symptoms defined Cohort 3 recovery. CDR1 and CDR2 (germline): LNHDA, SQIVND (reference sequence). Between the trimmed V and J ends, which lost 5 bases and 6 bases, there was a span of 20 bases. The length of the CDR3 is 15 residues.

The sequence was collected from a woman aged 18 to 35 who had recovered from COVID-19. V and J are TRBV19 and TRBJ2-7; possible D gene TRBD2, 6 bases. Sequenced input: PBMCs or T cells enriched from blood (not recorded which). The CDR3 DNA is TGTGCCAGTAGTGTTACGGACCGTAGAGCGGGCGAGCAGTACTTC. Protein sequence: CASSVTDRRAGEQYF.